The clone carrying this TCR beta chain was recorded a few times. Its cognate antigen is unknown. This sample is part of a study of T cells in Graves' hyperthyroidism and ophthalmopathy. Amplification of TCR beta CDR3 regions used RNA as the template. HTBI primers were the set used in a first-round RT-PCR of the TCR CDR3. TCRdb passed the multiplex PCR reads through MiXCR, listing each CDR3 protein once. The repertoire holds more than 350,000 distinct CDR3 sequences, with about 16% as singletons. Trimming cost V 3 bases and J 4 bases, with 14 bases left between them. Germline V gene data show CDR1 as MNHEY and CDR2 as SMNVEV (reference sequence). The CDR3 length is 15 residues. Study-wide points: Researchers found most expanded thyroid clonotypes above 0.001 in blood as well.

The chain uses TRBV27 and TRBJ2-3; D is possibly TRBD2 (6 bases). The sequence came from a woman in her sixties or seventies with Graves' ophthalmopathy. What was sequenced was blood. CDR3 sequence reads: CASSFSSSSADTQYF. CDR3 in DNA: TGTGCCAGCAGTTTCTCCTCTTCTAGCGCAGATACGCAGTATTTT.